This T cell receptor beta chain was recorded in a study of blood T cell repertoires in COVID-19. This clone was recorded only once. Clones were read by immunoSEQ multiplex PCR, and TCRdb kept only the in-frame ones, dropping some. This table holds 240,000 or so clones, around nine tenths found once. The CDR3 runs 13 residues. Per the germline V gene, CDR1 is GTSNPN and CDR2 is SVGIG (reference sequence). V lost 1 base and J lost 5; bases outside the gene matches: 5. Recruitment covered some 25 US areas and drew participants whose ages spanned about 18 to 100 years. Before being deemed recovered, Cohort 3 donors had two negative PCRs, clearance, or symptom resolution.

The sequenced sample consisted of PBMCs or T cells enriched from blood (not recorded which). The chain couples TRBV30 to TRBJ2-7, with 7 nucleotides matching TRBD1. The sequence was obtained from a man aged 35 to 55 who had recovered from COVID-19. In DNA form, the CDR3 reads TGTGCCTGGAGTGGAGGGGGCTATAACGAGCAGTACTTC. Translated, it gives CAWSGGGYNEQYF.